This T cell receptor (beta chain) is from a study of blood T cells in healthy people across ages. Next came a second PCR, run for about 7 to 11 cycles, which used a sample-barcoded 5' primer along with a J-beta primer mix. There were at least 3 million CDR3-containing paired-end reads obtained from each sample. MiXCR, run by TCRdb on the 5' RACE reads, gives a single entry per CDR3 protein. The table lists more than 500,000 distinct CDR3 sequences, approximately 26% of them singletons, with roughly 3.5% in the top ten. Per germline, CDR1 SGHVS and CDR2 FQNEAQ. V lost 4 bases and J lost 9, with 18 bases in between. This CDR3 has 14 residues. These data also featured in a second study, about T cells of mothers and their children. That report notes: Every mother supplied over 8 million TCR beta CDR3 reads and every child a few million.

The rearrangement uses TRBV7-8 and TRBJ2-5, with D maybe TRBD2 (6 bases). The sequencing sample was made of blood. The clonotype originates from a boy aged 2 to 10 in good health. CDR3 sequence (DNA): TGTGCCAGCAGCTACCGGGACTCCCACAAGGCCCAGTACTTC. Its translation is CASSYRDSHKAQYF.